Described below is a single T cell receptor beta chain sequence and its context. Original methodology: Estimation of nucleated cell counts relied on the amplification of reference gene primers. Sequencing used immunoSEQ multiplex PCR; TCRdb keeps in-frame clones, though not all of them. V and J calls and clone size are given by that table; D and trimming were obtained from the DNA. The repertoire holds about 100,000 clones, with 70% to 80% as singletons. This record comes from a study of blood T cell repertoires in COVID-19. Overall study: The United States, Italy and Spain were the sources of the acute and convalescent COVID-19 samples. PBMCs, B-cell-depleted T cells, or T cells provided the cDNA or gDNA that made up the material.

From germline, CDR1 is SGHNT and CDR2 YYREEE (reference sequence). The CDR3 totals 13 residues. Trimming at V came to 4 bases and at J to 6 bases, leaving 7 bases not matched to a gene. Sequencing was done on a sample of peripheral blood. J is TRBJ2-7 and V is TRBV5-4; 7 bases fit TRBD2. This clonotype originated in a man between 65 and 80 years old with active or convalescent COVID-19. Here the CDR3 reads CASSRDYSPEQYF. CDR3 bases: TGTGCCAGCAGCCGGGACTATTCACCCGAGCAGTACTTC.